Below are 26 T cell receptor beta chains sequenced from a single sample in a study of blood T cell repertoires in COVID-19. The assay was immunoSEQ multiplex PCR, and TCRdb's table has in-frame clones only and misses some. The sample holds around 380,000 clones, around 87% seen once. Source material: PBMCs or T cells enriched from blood (not recorded which). These receptors all stem from a man aged 25-40 years who had recovered from COVID-19.

The chain has TRBV14 and TRBJ1-2, with D maybe TRBD1 (5 bases). The germline gives CDR1 SGHDN, CDR2 FVKESK. V lost 1 base and J lost 2, with 11 bases in between. The CDR3 loop spans 15 amino acids. The CDR3 spells CASSQGGVPNYGYTF. For the CDR3, the DNA is TGTGCCAGCAGCCAAGGGGGGGTACCCAACTATGGCTACACCTTC.

The chain is built from TRBV7-2 and TRBJ2-7; no definite D call. The CDR3 runs 13 residues. The V and J ends lost 4 bases and 0 bases respectively, with 7 bases between them. Germline CDR1 is SGHTA and CDR2 is FQGNSA. The CDR3 DNA reads as TGTGCCAGCAGCTATACAGCCTCCTACGAGCAGTACTTC. Translation: CASSYTASYEQYF.

This clone has only a few counts. The gene calls are TRBV6-5 and TRBJ1-5, with D possibly matching TRBD1 (5 bases). In germline, CDR1 is MNHEY, CDR2 SVGAGI. Trimming pared 6 bases from V and 4 bases from J, leaving 10 bases between. CDR3 length: 13 residues. CDR3 residues: CASRPQVNQPQHF. CDR3 sequence (DNA): TGTGCCAGCAGACCACAGGTAAATCAGCCCCAGCATTTT.

The J gene is TRBJ2-7, the V gene TRBV6-5; tentatively, D is TRBD1 (5 bases). V dropped 8 bases and J dropped 2 bases, with 10 bases sitting between them. The V gene's germline CDR1 is MNHEY and CDR2 SVGAGI. The CDR3 has 12 amino acids. CDR3 DNA: TGTGCCAGCGAACAGGTTACCTACGAGCAGTACTTC. It specifies CASEQVTYEQYF.

Here the CDR3 DNA reads TGTGCCAGCAGCGCAGCGGGAGGAGGGGGCCGCAATCAGCCCCAGCATTTT. Its protein is CASSAAGGGGRNQPQHF. The chain uses TRBV9 and TRBJ1-5; 7 bases match TRBD1. In germline, CDR1 is SGDLS, CDR2 YYNGEE. CDR3 length equals 17 residues. Trimming cost V 3 bases and J 2 bases; bases outside gene matches: 11.

This chain connects TRBV4-1 to TRBJ1-1, with no clear D. Germline V CDR1 and CDR2: MGHRA, YSYEKL. Trimming took off 3 bases at V and 6 bases at J, with 20 bases between the two ends. The CDR3 has 16 amino acids. CDR3 nucleotides: TGCGCCAGCAGCCACCGATTGGAGACGGGGAAGGCTGAAGCTTTCTTT. This gives the protein CASSHRLETGKAEAFF.

This chain links TRBV2 with TRBJ2-7; 8 bases align to TRBD2. Unmatched junction bases numbered 5, after V lost 10 bases and J lost 6 bases. This CDR3 has 11 amino acids. CDR1 is SNHLY and CDR2 is FYNNEI in the germline V gene. CDR3 sequence (DNA): TGTGCCACCTCCGGGGGGGCCGAGCAGTACTTC. Its translation is CATSGGAEQYF.

V gene TRBV19 combines with J gene TRBJ1-2, with 7 bases fitting TRBD1. The CDR3 loop spans 14 amino acids. Trimming removed 5 bases from V and 2 bases from J; junction bases left unmatched: 5. Germline CDR1 LNHDA, CDR2 SQIVND (reference sequence). CDR3 in amino acids: CASSLGTANYGYTF. DNA for the CDR3: TGTGCCAGTAGTCTCGGGACAGCAAACTATGGCTACACCTTC.

V usage is TRBV7-9 and J usage is TRBJ1-1; D possibly corresponds to TRBD1 (6 bases). Germline V gene sequence: CDR1 SEHNR, CDR2 FQNEAQ (reference sequence). V lost 5 bases and J lost 0, with 13 bases in between. The CDR3 has 15 amino acids. The CDR3 DNA is TGTGCCAGCAGCCCTGGACAGACGATGAACACTGAAGCTTTCTTT. This translates into CASSPGQTMNTEAFF. Together with reference TRBV7-9 and TRBJ1-1, the CDR3 gives the full variable domain: DTGVSQNPRHKITKRGQNVTFRCDPISEHNRLYWYRQTLGQGPEFLTYFQNEAQLEKSRLLSDRFSAERPKGSFSTLEIQRTEQGDSAMYLCASSPGQTMNTEAFFGQGTRLTVV.

The V call is TRBV6-4, the J call TRBJ1-1; D perhaps matches TRBD1 (6 bases). CDR1 and CDR2 (germline): MRHNA, SNTAGT. CDR3 size: 15 residues. Trimming removed 8 bases from V and 2 bases from J, with 18 bases in between. CDR3 DNA sequence: TGTGCCAGCCGACTTACTATGGGGGCAAACACTGAAGCTTTCTTT. This encodes CASRLTMGANTEAFF.

This clone was observed once. The J gene is TRBJ2-1, the V gene TRBV29-1, with 11 bases aligning to TRBD2. CDR3 length: 19 residues. Trimming removed 2 bases from V and 6 bases from J; junction bases left unmatched: 18. Germline V gene lookup returns CDR1 SQVTM and CDR2 ANQGSEA. CDR3 residues: CSVESHGPRRLAGRNEQFF. The CDR3 DNA sequence: TGCAGCGTTGAATCCCACGGTCCACGTCGACTAGCGGGGCGCAATGAGCAGTTCTTC.

J is TRBJ1-2 and V is TRBV18; no clear D gene. Trimming cost V 10 bases and J 0 bases, with 18 bases left between them. This CDR3 contains 15 residues. Per the germline V gene, CDR1 is KGHSH and CDR2 is LQKENI. DNA for the CDR3: TGTGCCACAACTGTCGGCGGTGCGGCTAACTATGGCTACACCTTC. The encoded protein is CATTVGGAANYGYTF.

The chain employs TRBV27 and TRBJ1-2; 7 bases match TRBD1. This CDR3 has 14 amino acids. Germline CDR1 reads MNHEY; CDR2 reads SMNVEV (reference sequence). The ends lost 6 bases at V and 4 bases at J; junction bases unmatched: 8. The CDR3 DNA reads TGTGCCAGCAGCCCGTCCCGGGACAGCTATGGCTACACCTTC. It codes for CASSPSRDSYGYTF.

The rearrangement uses TRBV3-1 (or the pseudogene TRBV3-2) and TRBJ2-7, with D possibly being TRBD1 (6 bases). This CDR3 spans 16 amino acids. Trimming took off 4 bases at V and 0 bases at J, with 16 bases between the two ends. Germline V gene lookup returns CDR1 LGHDT and CDR2 YNNKEL (reference sequence). The CDR3 DNA sequence: TGTGCCAGCAGCCCCCTCGGGACAACCCACTCCTACGAGCAGTACTTC. Translated, it gives CASSPLGTTHSYEQYF.

The chain carries TRBV7-9 and TRBJ2-1; TRBD2 might be the D (5 bases). CDR1 is SEHNR and CDR2 is FQNEAQ in the germline V gene (reference sequence). The CDR3 loop spans 18 amino acids. The V end lost 1 base, the J end lost 6 bases, and 22 bases lay between the germline ends. The CDR3 sequence is CASSLELASLVPSNEQFF. The CDR3, as DNA: TGTGCCAGCAGCTTAGAGCTAGCAAGCCTGGTCCCTTCCAATGAGCAGTTCTTC.

A few counts support this clone. The CDR3 DNA reads as TGTGCCAGCAGCTTCATCTACGAGCAGTACTTC. It is translated as CASSFIYEQYF. The J gene is TRBJ2-7, the V gene TRBV11-2; D not resolved. Germline CDR1 is SGHAT and CDR2 is FQNNGV. The CDR3 consists of 11 residues. The V end was cut by 3 bases, the J end by 3 bases, with 3 bases between.

The chain carries TRBV9 and TRBJ2-1; the D gene is possibly TRBD2 (5 bases). CDR3 length: 15 amino acids. V shed 4 bases and J shed 7 bases, with 18 bases lying between them. In germline, CDR1 is SGDLS, CDR2 YYNGEE. DNA of the CDR3: TGTGCCAGCAGCCCCTTACGGGGTTCGAGGAATGAGCAGTTCTTC. Residues: CASSPLRGSRNEQFF.

The genes are TRBV6-5 and TRBJ1-4; tentative D call: TRBD1 (5 bases). Germline V gene data show CDR1 as MNHEY and CDR2 as SVGAGI. The CDR3 is 15 amino acids. With 6 bases removed from V and 7 bases from J, the gap between germline ends came to 18 bases. The chain's CDR3 is CASSVTSGEGEKLFF. The CDR3 DNA reads TGTGCCAGCAGCGTTACGTCGGGGGAGGGTGAAAAACTGTTTTTT.

The chain recombines TRBV30 with TRBJ2-4; no clear D gene. Looked up from germline, CDR1 is GTSNPN and CDR2 is SVGIG (reference sequence). The CDR3 loop spans 11 amino acids. The V end was cut by 0 bases, the J end by 6 bases, with 3 bases between. CDR3 sequence reads: CAWSVLNIQYF. The CDR3 nucleotides are TGTGCCTGGAGTGTCTTAAACATTCAGTACTTC.

The gene calls are TRBV4-1 and TRBJ2-3; possibly TRBD1 for D (8 bases). This CDR3 is built from 16 residues. The V gene lost 3 bases and the J gene lost 2 bases, with 15 bases spanning the gap. CDR1 MGHRA and CDR2 YSYEKL come from the germline V gene. The CDR3 DNA sequence: TGCGCCAGCAGCCATACAGGGGGGGTTCTCACAGATACGCAGTATTTT. Translating it yields CASSHTGGVLTDTQYF.

The chain joins TRBV7-9 to TRBJ2-2; D perhaps matches TRBD2 (6 bases). The CDR3 has 19 residues. Germline assignment: CDR1 SEHNR and CDR2 FQNEAQ (reference sequence). Trimming shortened V by 1 base and J by 6 bases, and 24 bases separated the two germline ends. CDR3 in DNA: TGTGCCAGCAGCTTAGGTTGGGACTCCACACCTTTAAACTCCGGGGAGCTGTTTTTT. This sequence encodes CASSLGWDSTPLNSGELFF.

The V gene is TRBV13, the J gene TRBJ2-1; tentative D call: TRBD2 (5 bases). CDR1 is PRHDT, CDR2 FYEKMQ, per germline (reference sequence). This CDR3 has 15 residues. Between the trimmed V and J ends, which lost 5 bases and 7 bases, there was a span of 18 bases. The CDR3 DNA follows: TGTGCCAGCAGCCCAGTACCCGGACTTAGAAATGAGCAGTTCTTC. Translated, it gives CASSPVPGLRNEQFF. The full variable domain, with the rest looked up from reference TRBV13 and TRBJ2-1, is AAGVIQSPRHLIKEKRETATLKCYPIPRHDTVYWYQQGPGQDPQFLISFYEKMQSDKGSIPDRFSAQQFSDYHSELNMSSLELGDSALYFCASSPVPGLRNEQFFGPGTRLTVL.

In this sample, this clone turned up once. This chain connects TRBV28 to TRBJ2-7; 7 bases fit TRBD1. CDR1 and CDR2 (germline): MDHEN, SYDVKM. V trimming: 4 bases; J trimming: 3 bases; junction bases outside the gene matches: 6. CDR3 length equals 14 residues. The CDR3 nucleotides read TGTGCCAGCAGTTCGGGTGGGACAGACTACGAGCAGTACTTC. Protein product: CASSSGGTDYEQYF.

The chain joins TRBV5-1 to TRBJ1-1; TRBD1 is a possible D gene (5 bases). V lost 3 bases, J lost 4 bases, and 13 bases lay in between. The germline CDR1 and CDR2 sequences are SGHRS and YFSETQ. The CDR3 has 14 residues. DNA of the CDR3: TGCGCCAGCAGCTCCCAGGGTGGTGTCACTGAAGCTTTCTTT. It encodes CASSSQGGVTEAFF. The full variable domain, its missing parts supplied by reference TRBV5-1 and TRBJ1-1, is KAGVTQTPRYLIKTRGQQVTLSCSPISGHRSVSWYQQTPGQGLQFLFEYFSETQRNKGNFPGRFSGRQFSNSRSEMNVSTLELGDSALYLCASSSQGGVTEAFFGQGTRLTVV.

In its sample, this clone was seen once. This chain uses TRBV30 with TRBJ1-6; possibly TRBD1 for D (5 bases). Germline V gives CDR1 GTSNPN, CDR2 SVGIG (reference sequence). The germline V and J ends were trimmed by 0 bases and 9 bases, with 18 bases remaining between them. The CDR3 sequence is 16 residues long. The CDR3: CAWSVPSMGGISPLHF. The CDR3 DNA reads TGTGCCTGGAGTGTACCCAGCATGGGGGGAATTTCACCCCTCCACTTT.

This chain uses TRBV7-6 with TRBJ2-2; TRBD2 agrees at 12 bases. Germline V gene sequence: CDR1 SGHVS, CDR2 FNYEAQ. The CDR3 has 16 residues. J lost 3 bases, V lost 5 bases, and 4 bases had no gene match. The CDR3 is CASSLRTSGDTGELFF. The CDR3 DNA sequence: TGTGCCAGCAGCCTGCGGACTAGCGGGGACACCGGGGAGCTGTTTTTT.